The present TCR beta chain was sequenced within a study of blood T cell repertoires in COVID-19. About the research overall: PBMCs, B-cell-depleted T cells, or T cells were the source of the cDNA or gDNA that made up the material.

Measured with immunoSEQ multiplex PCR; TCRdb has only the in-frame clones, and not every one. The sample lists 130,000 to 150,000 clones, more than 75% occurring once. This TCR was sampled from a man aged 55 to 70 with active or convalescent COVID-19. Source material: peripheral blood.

CDR3 nucleotide sequence: TGTGCCAGCAGTGAACCTGGCCGCTACTATGGCTACACCTTC. Translating gives CASSEPGRYYGYTF. The rearrangement uses TRBV2 and TRBJ1-2; no definite D call. V shed 2 bases and J shed 3 bases, with 10 bases lying between them. The CDR3 runs 14 residues. Germline loops: CDR1 SNHLY, CDR2 FYNNEI. Full variable domain (missing parts from reference TRBV2 and TRBJ1-2): EPEVTQTPSHQVTQMGQEVILRCVPISNHLYFYWYRQILGQKVEFLVSFYNNEISEKSEIFDDQFSVERPDGSNFTLKIRSTKLEDSAMYFCASSEPGRYYGYTFGSGTRLTVV.